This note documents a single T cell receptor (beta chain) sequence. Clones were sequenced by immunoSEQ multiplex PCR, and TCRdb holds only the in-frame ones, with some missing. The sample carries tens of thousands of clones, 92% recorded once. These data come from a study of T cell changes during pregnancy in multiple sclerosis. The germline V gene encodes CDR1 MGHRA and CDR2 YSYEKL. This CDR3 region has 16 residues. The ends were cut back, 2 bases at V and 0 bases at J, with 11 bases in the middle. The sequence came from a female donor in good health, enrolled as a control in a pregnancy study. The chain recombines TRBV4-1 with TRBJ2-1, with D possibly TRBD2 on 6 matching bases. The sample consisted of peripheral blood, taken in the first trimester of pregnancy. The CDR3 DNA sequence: TGCGCCAGCAGCCAATCTCACGGGAGCTCCTACAATGAGCAGTTCTTC. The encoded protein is CASSQSHGSSYNEQFF.